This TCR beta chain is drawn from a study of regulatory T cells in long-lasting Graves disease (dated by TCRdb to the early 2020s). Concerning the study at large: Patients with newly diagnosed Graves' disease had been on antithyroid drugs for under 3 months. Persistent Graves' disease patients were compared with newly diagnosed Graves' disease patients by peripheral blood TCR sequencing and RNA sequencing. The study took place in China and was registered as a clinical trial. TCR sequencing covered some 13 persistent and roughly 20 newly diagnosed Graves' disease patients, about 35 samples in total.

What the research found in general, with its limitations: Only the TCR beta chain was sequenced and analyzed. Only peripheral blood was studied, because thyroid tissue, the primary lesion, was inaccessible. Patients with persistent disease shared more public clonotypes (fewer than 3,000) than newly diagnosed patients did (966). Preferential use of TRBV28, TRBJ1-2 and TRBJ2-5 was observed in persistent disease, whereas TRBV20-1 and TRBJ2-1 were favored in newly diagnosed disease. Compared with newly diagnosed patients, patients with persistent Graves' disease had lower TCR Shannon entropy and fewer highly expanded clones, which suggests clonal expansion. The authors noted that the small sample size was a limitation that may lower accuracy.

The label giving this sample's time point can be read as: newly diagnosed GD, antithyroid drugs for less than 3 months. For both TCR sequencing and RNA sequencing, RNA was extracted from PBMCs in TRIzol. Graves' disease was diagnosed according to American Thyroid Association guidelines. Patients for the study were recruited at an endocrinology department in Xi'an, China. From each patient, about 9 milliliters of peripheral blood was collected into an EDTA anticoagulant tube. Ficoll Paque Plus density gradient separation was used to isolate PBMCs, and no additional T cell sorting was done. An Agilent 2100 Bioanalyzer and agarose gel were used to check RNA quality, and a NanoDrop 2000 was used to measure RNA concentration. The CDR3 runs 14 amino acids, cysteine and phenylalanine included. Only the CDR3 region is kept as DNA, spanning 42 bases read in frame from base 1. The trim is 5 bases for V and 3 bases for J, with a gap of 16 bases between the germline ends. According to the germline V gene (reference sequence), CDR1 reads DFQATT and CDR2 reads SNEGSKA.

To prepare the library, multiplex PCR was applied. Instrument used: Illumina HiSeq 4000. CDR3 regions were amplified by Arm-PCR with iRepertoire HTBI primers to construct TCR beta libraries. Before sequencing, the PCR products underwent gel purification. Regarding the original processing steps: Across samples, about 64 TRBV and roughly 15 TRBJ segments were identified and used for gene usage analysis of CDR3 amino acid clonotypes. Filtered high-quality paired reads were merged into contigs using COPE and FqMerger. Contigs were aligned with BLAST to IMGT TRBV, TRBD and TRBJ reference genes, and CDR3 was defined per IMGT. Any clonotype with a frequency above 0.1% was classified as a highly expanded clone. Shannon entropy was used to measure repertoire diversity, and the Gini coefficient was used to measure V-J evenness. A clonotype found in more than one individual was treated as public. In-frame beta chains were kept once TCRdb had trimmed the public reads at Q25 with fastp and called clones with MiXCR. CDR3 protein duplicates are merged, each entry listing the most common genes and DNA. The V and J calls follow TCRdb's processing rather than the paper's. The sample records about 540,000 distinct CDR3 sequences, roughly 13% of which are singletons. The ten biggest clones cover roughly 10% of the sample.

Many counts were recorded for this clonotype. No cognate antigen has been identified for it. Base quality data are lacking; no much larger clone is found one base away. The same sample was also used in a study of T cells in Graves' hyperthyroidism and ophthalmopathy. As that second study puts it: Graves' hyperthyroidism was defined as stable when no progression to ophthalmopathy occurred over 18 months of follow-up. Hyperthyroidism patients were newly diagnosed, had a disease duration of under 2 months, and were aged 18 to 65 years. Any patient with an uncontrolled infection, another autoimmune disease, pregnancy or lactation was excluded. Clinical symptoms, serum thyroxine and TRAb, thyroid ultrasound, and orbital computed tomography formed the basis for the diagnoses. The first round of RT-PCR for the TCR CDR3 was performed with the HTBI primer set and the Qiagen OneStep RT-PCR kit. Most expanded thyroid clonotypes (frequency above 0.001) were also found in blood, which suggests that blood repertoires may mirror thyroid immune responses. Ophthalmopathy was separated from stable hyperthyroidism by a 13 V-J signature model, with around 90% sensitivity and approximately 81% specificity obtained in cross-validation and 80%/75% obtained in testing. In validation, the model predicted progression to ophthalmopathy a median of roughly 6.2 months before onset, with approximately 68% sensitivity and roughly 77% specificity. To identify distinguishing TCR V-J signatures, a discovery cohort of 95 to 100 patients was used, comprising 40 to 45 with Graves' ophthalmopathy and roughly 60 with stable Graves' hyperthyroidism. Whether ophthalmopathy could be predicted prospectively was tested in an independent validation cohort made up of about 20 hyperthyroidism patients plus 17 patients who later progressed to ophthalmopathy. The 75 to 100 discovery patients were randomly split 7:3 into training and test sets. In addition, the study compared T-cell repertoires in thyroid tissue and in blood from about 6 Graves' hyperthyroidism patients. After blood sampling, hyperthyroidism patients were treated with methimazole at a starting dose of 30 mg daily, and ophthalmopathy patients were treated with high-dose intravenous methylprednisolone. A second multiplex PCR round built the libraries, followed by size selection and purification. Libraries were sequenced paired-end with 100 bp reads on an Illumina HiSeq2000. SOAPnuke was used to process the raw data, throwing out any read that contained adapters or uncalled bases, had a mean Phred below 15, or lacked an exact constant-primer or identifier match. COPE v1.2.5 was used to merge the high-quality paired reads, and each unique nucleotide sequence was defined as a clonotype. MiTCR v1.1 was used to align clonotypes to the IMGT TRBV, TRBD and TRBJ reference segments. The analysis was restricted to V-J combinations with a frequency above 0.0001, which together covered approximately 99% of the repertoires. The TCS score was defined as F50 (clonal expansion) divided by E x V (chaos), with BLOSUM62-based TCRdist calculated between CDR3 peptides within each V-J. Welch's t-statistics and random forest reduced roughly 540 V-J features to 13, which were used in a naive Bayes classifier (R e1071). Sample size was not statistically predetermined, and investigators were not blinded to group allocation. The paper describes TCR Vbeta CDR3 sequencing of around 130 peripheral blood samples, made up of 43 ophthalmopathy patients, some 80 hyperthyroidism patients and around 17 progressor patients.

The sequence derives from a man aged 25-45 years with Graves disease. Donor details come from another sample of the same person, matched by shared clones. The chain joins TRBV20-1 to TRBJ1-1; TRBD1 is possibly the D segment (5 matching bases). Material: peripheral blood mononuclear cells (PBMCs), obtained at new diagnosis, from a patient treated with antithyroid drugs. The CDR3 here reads CSAPVQGTDTEAFF. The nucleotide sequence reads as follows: TGCAGTGCTCCAGTCCAGGGTACGGACACTGAAGCTTTCTTT.